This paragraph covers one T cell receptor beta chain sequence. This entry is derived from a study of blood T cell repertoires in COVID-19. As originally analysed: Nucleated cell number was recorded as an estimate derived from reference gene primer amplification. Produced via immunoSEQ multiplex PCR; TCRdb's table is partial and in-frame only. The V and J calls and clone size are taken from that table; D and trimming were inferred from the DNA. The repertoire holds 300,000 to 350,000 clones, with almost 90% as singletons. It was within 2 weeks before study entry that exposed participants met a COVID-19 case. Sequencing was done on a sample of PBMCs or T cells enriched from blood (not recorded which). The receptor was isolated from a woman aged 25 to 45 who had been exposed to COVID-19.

The CDR3 DNA follows: TGTGCCAGCAGTTTCGGGGGGTTGAGCTCCTACGAGCAGTACTTC. Translated: CASSFGGLSSYEQYF. This chain uses TRBV27 with TRBJ2-7; 7 nucleotides agree with TRBD2. Germline V gene data show CDR1 as MNHEY and CDR2 as SMNVEV (reference sequence). This CDR3 is built from 15 residues. After removal of 3 bases from V and 0 bases from J, the junction contained 5 bases not matched to a gene.